The next 23 T cell receptor beta chains were all read from a single sample in a study of shared clonotypes between healthy human individuals. Clones were read by immunoSEQ multiplex PCR, and TCRdb kept only the in-frame ones, dropping some. The table lists about 1.5 million clones, under 99% of them singletons, with roughly 0.42% in the top ten. The sample taken for sequencing was naive CD4+ T cells sorted from blood. Indicated subset: CD45RA+ positively selected. These receptor sequences come from a man aged 25-45 years in good health.

The V gene is TRBV10-3, the J gene TRBJ2-3; 9 bases line up with TRBD1. J was trimmed by 5 bases and V by 6 bases; bases with no gene match: 3. Germline lookup yields CDR1 ENHRY and CDR2 SYGVKD. CDR3 size: 13 residues. DNA of the CDR3: TGTGCCATCAGAGGACAGGGGATAGATACGCAGTATTTT. It is translated as CAIRGQGIDTQYF.

The gene calls are TRBV5-1 and TRBJ2-3; the match to TRBD1 covers 8 bases. V was pared by 4 bases and J by 3 bases, with 10 bases of the junction left unmatched. Germline V lookup: CDR1 SGHRS, CDR2 YFSETQ. There are 16 residues in the CDR3. CDR3 in DNA: TGCGCCAGCAGCGGAAGGACACAGGGGGTAACAGATACGCAGTATTTT. It yields the protein CASSGRTQGVTDTQYF.

This clone appeared a single time. The chain recombines TRBV11-3 with TRBJ2-3; 13 positions match TRBD2. Unmatched junction bases numbered 6, after V lost 5 bases and J lost 7 bases. CDR3 length equals 15 residues. The germline V gene encodes CDR1 SGHNT and CDR2 YENEEA. CDR3 nucleotide sequence: TGTGCCAGCAGCCTAGGGACTAGCGGGGTAAATACGCAGTATTTT. This encodes CASSLGTSGVNTQYF. Together with reference TRBV11-3 and TRBJ2-3, the CDR3 gives the full variable domain: EAGVVQSPRYKIIEKKQPVAFWCNPISGHNTLYWYLQNLGQGPELLIRYENEEAVDDSQLPKDRFSAERLKGVDSTLKIQPAELGDSAVYLCASSLGTSGVNTQYFGPGTRLTVL.

The rearrangement uses TRBV2 and TRBJ2-3; TRBD2 matches 7 bases. CDR3 size: 16 residues. Germline lookup yields CDR1 SNHLY and CDR2 FYNNEI. The V and J ends lost 6 bases and 6 bases, in that order; junction bases with no gene match: 15. Written as DNA, the CDR3 is TGTGCCAGCAGGGGGGTGAAGCGGGACGCTCTGGATACGCAGTATTTT. As protein: CASRGVKRDALDTQYF.

This chain joins TRBV11-3 and TRBJ2-7, with D tentatively TRBD1 or TRBD2 (5 bases each). Trimming cost V 5 bases and J 5 bases, with 7 bases left between them. Per germline, CDR1 SGHNT and CDR2 YENEEA. CDR3 length: 11 residues. CDR3 loop: CASSRGDEQYF. The CDR3 DNA sequence: TGTGCCAGCAGCAGGGGAGACGAGCAGTACTTC.

The chain recombines TRBV18 with TRBJ1-4; no clear D. Trimming cost V 3 bases and J 3 bases, with 5 bases left between them. CDR1 KGHSH and CDR2 LQKENI come from the germline V gene. The CDR3 covers 13 residues. The CDR3 coding sequence is TGTGCCAGCTCACCGGTCCCTAATGAAAAACTGTTTTTT. Encoded protein: CASSPVPNEKLFF.

This clone was seen once. This specimen includes other DNA sequences encoding the same CDR3. The chain is built from TRBV5-4 and TRBJ2-7; D is ambiguous. V was pared by 1 base and J by 7 bases, with 6 bases between. CDR1 is SGHNT and CDR2 is YYREEE in the germline V gene (reference sequence). The CDR3 totals 11 residues. The DNA for the CDR3 is TGTGCCAGCAGCTTGTCCGGGGAGCAGTACTTC. Protein product: CASSLSGEQYF.

This clone was detected only once. The gene calls are TRBV19 and TRBJ2-2, with D possibly being TRBD1 (5 bases). The germline V gene encodes CDR1 LNHDA and CDR2 SQIVND (reference sequence). The CDR3 contains 15 residues. V was clipped by 5 bases and J by 5 bases, with 15 bases between them. CDR3 in DNA: TGTGCCAGTAGTTCAAGGCAGGGTGGTACCGGGGAGCTGTTTTTT. Translating it yields CASSSRQGGTGELFF.

This chain joins TRBV7-2 and TRBJ1-1; 7 nucleotides agree with TRBD1. The CDR3 has 14 residues. J lost 4 bases, V lost 4 bases, and 6 bases had no gene match. Germline loops: CDR1 SGHTA, CDR2 FQGNSA. The CDR3 coding sequence is TGTGCCAGCAGCTCACAGGGGAGGGTCACTGAAGCTTTCTTT. Protein: CASSSQGRVTEAFF.

This clone was detected once. The V and J genes are TRBV28 and TRBJ2-5, with TRBD2 as a possible D gene (6 bases). Trimming cost V 5 bases and J 1 base, with 8 bases left between them. Germline CDR1 MDHEN, CDR2 SYDVKM. The CDR3 extends over 13 amino acids. CDR3 in amino acids: CASSPGLQETQYF. The CDR3 DNA sequence: TGTGCCAGCAGTCCGGGACTCCAAGAGACCCAGTACTTC.

The chain recombines TRBV5-6 with TRBJ2-7; no definite D call. V was pared by 4 bases and J by 2 bases, with 10 bases between. The length of the CDR3 is 13 residues. The germline gives CDR1 SGHDT, CDR2 YYEEEE. CDR3 protein: CASSGAYPYEQYF. The CDR3 region has the DNA TGTGCCAGCAGCGGTGCTTATCCCTACGAGCAGTACTTC.

This clone appeared a single time. The chain combines TRBV18 with TRBJ1-1; no reliable D call. This CDR3 region has 14 residues. The germline V gene encodes CDR1 KGHSH and CDR2 LQKENI. Deletions cut 3 bases from V and 1 base from J, with 9 bases between. This chain's CDR3 is CASSPSVWNTEAFF. In DNA, the CDR3 is TGTGCCAGCTCACCGAGCGTGTGGAACACTGAAGCTTTCTTT.

This clone was observed once. The CDR3, as DNA: TGTGCCAGCGGAACCACAGGGGGCGGTTATGGCTACACCTTC. This codes for CASGTTGGGYGYTF. The chain joins TRBV9 to TRBJ1-2; 9 nucleotides match TRBD1. The V gene end was trimmed by 7 bases and the J gene end by 5 bases; junction bases not matched to a gene: 9. The CDR3 consists of 14 residues. Germline assignment: CDR1 SGDLS and CDR2 YYNGEE.

This chain uses TRBV18 with TRBJ2-5; 10 bases agree with TRBD2. The germline V gene has CDR1 KGHSH and CDR2 LQKENI. The CDR3 covers 17 residues. Trimming took 1 base from V and 2 from J; bases not matched to a gene: 7. As DNA, the CDR3 is TGTGCCAGCTCACCACTAACTAGCGGGACCAAACAAGAGACCCAGTACTTC. Amino acid sequence: CASSPLTSGTKQETQYF.

J is TRBJ2-2 and V is TRBV2, with TRBD2 as a possible D gene (5 bases). The CDR3 consists of 14 residues. The V end lost 5 bases, the J end lost 3 bases, and 10 bases lay between the germline ends. Germline CDR1 SNHLY, CDR2 FYNNEI. The CDR3 loop reads CASSHFGDTGELFF. CDR3 nucleotide sequence: TGTGCCAGCAGTCATTTCGGGGACACCGGGGAGCTGTTTTTT.

CDR3 DNA: TGTGCCAGCAGCTTAACGGGGTTGGGCAATCAGCCCCAGCATTTT. This encodes CASSLTGLGNQPQHF. The chain uses TRBV11-2 and TRBJ1-5; D is unresolved. Per germline, CDR1 SGHAT and CDR2 FQNNGV. Trimming stripped 2 bases from V and 2 bases from J, with 10 bases between. This CDR3 is built from 15 residues.

The rearrangement joins TRBV5-5 to TRBJ1-2; tentatively, D is TRBD1 (5 bases). CDR1 and CDR2 from the germline V gene are SGHKS and YYEKEE (reference sequence). This CDR3 has 16 residues. V was trimmed by 4 bases and J by 13 bases, leaving 29 bases between them. Here the CDR3 reads CASSPPEGLPERVSTF. CDR3 DNA sequence: TGTGCCAGCAGCCCCCCAGAGGGACTCCCAGAAAGGGTAAGCACCTTC.

This chain joins TRBV12-5 and TRBJ2-7, with a possible D match to TRBD2 (6 bases). Germline assignment: CDR1 LGHNT and CDR2 FRNRAP. CDR3 length: 16 residues. With 4 bases removed from V and 3 bases from J, the gap between germline ends came to 19 bases. This chain's CDR3 is CASGSHLGGKYYEQYF. The CDR3 coding sequence is TGTGCTAGTGGTTCCCACCTTGGCGGGAAGTACTACGAGCAGTACTTC.

This clone has a single count. Other DNA sequences of this sample code for an identical CDR3. The chain links TRBV19 to TRBJ1-2, with unresolved D. The germline V gene encodes CDR1 LNHDA and CDR2 SQIVND (reference sequence). The CDR3 has 13 amino acids. Trimming left V 4 bases short and J 2 bases short, with 8 bases between. DNA for the CDR3: TGTGCCAGTAGTAGAACAGCAAACTATGGCTACACCTTC. The encoded protein is CASSRTANYGYTF.

This chain connects TRBV25-1 to TRBJ2-2, with a tentative D call TRBD1 (5 bases). This CDR3 is 14 amino acids long. Germline V CDR1 and CDR2: MGHDK, SYGVNS. V dropped 2 bases and J dropped 6 bases, with 10 bases sitting between them. The CDR3 nucleotides read TGTGCCAGCAGTGAACAGACGACAGCCGGGGAGCTGTTTTTT. Translation: CASSEQTTAGELFF. The whole variable domain, filled in from reference TRBV25-1 and TRBJ2-2, reads EADIYQTPRYLVIGTGKKITLECSQTMGHDKMYWYQQDPGMELHLIHYSYGVNSTEKGDLSSESTVSRIRTEHFPLTLESARPSHTSQYLCASSEQTTAGELFFGEGSRLTVL.

J is TRBJ1-5 and V is TRBV29-1; D is possibly TRBD1 (5 bases). Germline loops: CDR1 SQVTM, CDR2 ANQGSEA. The CDR3 extends over 12 amino acids. V was shortened by 4 bases and J by 9 bases, with 13 bases between the two germline ends. The CDR3 DNA reads TGCAGCGTTGCGCCAGGGTCAGGGCCCCAGCATTTT. It codes for CSVAPGSGPQHF.

Here the CDR3 DNA reads TGTGCCAGCACCCTAGGGGGAGAGACCCAGTACTTC. Its translation: CASTLGGETQYF. This chain links TRBV7-9 with TRBJ2-5; maybe TRBD1 (6 bases). V gave up 7 bases and J gave up 4 bases, with 10 bases separating them. Per the germline V gene, CDR1 is SEHNR and CDR2 is FQNEAQ (reference sequence). This CDR3 spans 12 amino acids.

V gene TRBV5-6 combines with J gene TRBJ2-7, with D uncertain. The germline CDR1 and CDR2 sequences are SGHDT and YYEEEE. V gave up 5 bases and J gave up 3 bases, with 18 bases separating them. The CDR3 extends over 15 amino acids. CDR3 loop: CASRKLPSGVYEQYF. CDR3 DNA: TGTGCCAGCAGAAAACTCCCCTCTGGGGTCTACGAGCAGTACTTC.